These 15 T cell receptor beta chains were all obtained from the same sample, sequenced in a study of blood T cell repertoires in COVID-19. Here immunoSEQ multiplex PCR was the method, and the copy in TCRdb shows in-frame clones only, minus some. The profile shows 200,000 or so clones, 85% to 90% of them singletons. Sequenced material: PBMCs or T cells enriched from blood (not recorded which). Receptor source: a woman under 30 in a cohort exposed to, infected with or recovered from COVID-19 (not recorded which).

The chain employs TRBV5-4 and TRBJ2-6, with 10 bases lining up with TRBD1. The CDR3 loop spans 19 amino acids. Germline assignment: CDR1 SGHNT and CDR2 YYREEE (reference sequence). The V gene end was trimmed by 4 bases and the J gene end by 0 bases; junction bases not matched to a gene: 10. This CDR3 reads CASSRGGGQGISGANVLTF. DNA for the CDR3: TGTGCCAGCAGCCGAGGGGGGGGACAGGGGATCTCTGGGGCCAACGTCCTGACTTTC.

The CDR3 bases are TGTGCCAGCAGCCCCAGCGCCTGGGAGGGGGCTTTCTTT. This translates into CASSPSAWEGAFF. The rearrangement joins TRBV9 to TRBJ1-1, with TRBD1 as a possible D gene (5 bases). In germline, CDR1 is SGDLS, CDR2 YYNGEE. Trimming shortened V by 4 bases and J by 11 bases, and 18 bases separated the two germline ends. The CDR3 runs 13 residues.

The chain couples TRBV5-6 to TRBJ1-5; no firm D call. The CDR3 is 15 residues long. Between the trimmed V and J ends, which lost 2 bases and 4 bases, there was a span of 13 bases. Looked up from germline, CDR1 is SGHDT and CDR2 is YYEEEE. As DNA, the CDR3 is TGTGCCAGCAGCTTCCGCGGGCCCGGTAATCAGCCCCAGCATTTT. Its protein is CASSFRGPGNQPQHF.

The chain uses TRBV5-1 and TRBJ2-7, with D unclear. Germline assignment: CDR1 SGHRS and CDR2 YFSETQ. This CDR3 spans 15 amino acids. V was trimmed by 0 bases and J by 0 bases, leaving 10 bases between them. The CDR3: CASSLEWSSSYEQYF. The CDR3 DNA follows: TGCGCCAGCAGCTTGGAGTGGTCCAGCTCCTACGAGCAGTACTTC.

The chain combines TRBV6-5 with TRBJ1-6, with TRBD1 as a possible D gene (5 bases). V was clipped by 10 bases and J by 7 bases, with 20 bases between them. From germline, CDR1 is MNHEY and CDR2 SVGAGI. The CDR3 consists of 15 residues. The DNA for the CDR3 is TGTGCCACAAGGGTCCCCGGGGGGTTGAATTCACCCCTCCACTTT. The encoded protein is CATRVPGGLNSPLHF.

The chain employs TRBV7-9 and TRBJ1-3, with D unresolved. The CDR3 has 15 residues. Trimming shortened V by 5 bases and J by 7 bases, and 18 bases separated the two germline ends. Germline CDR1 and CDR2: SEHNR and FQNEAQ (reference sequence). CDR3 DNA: TGTGCCAGCAGCCCAAACCTCCGGGAACTTAACACCATATATTTT. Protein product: CASSPNLRELNTIYF.

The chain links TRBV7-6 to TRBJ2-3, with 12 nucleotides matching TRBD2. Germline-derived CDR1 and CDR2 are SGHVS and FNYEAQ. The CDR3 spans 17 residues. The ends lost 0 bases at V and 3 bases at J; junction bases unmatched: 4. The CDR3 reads CASSLAPSGGATDTQYF. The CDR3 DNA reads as TGTGCCAGCAGCTTAGCGCCTAGCGGGGGGGCAACAGATACGCAGTATTTT.

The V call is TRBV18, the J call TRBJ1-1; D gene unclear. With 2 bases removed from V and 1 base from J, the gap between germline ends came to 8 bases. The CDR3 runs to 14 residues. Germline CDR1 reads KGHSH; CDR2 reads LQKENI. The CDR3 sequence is CASSPIVKNTEAFF. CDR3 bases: TGTGCCAGCTCACCAATAGTGAAGAACACTGAAGCTTTCTTT.

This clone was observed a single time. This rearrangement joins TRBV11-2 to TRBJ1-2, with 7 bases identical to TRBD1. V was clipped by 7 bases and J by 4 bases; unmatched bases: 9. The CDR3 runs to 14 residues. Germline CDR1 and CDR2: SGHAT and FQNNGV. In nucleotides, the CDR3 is TGTGCCAGCAACTCAGGGGGAAAAAGCTATGGCTACACCTTC. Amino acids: CASNSGGKSYGYTF. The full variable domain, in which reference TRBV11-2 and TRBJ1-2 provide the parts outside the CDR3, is EAGVAQSPRYKIIEKRQSVAFWCNPISGHATLYWYQQILGQGPKLLIQFQNNGVVDDSQLPKDRFSAERLKGVDSTLKIQPAKLEDSAVYLCASNSGGKSYGYTFGSGTRLTVV.

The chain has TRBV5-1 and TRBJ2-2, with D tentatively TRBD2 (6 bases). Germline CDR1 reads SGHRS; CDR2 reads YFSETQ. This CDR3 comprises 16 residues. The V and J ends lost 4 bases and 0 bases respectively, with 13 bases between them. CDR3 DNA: TGCGCCAGCAGCGCCCCAGGGAGGACGAACACCGGGGAGCTGTTTTTT. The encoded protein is CASSAPGRTNTGELFF.

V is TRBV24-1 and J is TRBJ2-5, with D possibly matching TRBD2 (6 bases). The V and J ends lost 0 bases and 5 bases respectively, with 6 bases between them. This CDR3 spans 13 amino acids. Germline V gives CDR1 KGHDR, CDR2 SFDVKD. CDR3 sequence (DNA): TGTGCCACCAGTGATTTGGGGGGGGAGACCCAGTACTTC. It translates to CATSDLGGETQYF.

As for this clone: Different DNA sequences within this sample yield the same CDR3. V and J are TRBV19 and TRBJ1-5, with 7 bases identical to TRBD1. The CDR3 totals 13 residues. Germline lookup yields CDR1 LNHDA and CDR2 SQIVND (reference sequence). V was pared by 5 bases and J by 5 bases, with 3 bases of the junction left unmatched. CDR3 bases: TGTGCCAGTAGTGTCACAGGGGATCAGCCCCAGCATTTT. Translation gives CASSVTGDQPQHF.

CDR3 coding DNA: TGTGCCAGCAGCTCGGGACTAGCGGGAGGATCCTACGAGCAGTACTTC. It yields the protein CASSSGLAGGSYEQYF. The chain combines TRBV5-4 with TRBJ2-7; TRBD2 aligns across 15 bases. The CDR3 has 16 amino acids. CDR1 SGHNT and CDR2 YYREEE come from the germline V gene (reference sequence). The J segment lost 1 base and the V segment lost 3 bases, leaving 2 bases of the junction unmatched.

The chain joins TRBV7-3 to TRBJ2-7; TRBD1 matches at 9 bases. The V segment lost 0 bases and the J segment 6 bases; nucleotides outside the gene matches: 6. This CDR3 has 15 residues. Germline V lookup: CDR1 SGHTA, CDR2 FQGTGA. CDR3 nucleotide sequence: TGTGCCAGCAGCTTAACCCCGGGACAGGGCACCGAGCAGTACTTC. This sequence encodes CASSLTPGQGTEQYF.

The CDR3 coding sequence is TGTGCCATCAGTGAGCCGACAGGGGGCGGAGAGACCCAGTACTTC. Protein: CAISEPTGGGETQYF. V is TRBV10-3 and J is TRBJ2-5; 10 nucleotides align to TRBD1. CDR3 length equals 15 residues. The J segment lost 4 bases and the V segment lost 2 bases, leaving 4 bases of the junction unmatched. Germline V gene sequence: CDR1 ENHRY, CDR2 SYGVKD.